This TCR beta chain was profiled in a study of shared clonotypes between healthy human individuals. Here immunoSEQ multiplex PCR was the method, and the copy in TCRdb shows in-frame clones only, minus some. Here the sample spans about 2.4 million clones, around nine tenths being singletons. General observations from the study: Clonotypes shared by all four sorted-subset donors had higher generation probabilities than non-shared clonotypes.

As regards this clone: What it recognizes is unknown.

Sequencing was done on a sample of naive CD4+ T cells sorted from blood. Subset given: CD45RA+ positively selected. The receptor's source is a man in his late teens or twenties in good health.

The CDR3 DNA is TGTGCCAGCAGCCCGGCGGGGGGCAGCTCCTACAATGAGCAGTTCTTC. The encoded protein is CASSPAGGSSYNEQFF. The chain couples TRBV11-2 to TRBJ2-1; 8 bases map to TRBD2. The V segment lost 5 bases and the J segment 0 bases; nucleotides outside the gene matches: 6. Germline loops: CDR1 SGHAT, CDR2 FQNNGV. The CDR3 totals 16 residues.